What follows are 5 T cell receptor beta chains derived from one specimen sequenced in a study of cytotoxic CD8 clonotypes in ibrutinib-treated CLL. Clones were read by immunoSEQ multiplex PCR, and TCRdb kept only the in-frame ones, dropping some. This sample has about 130,000 clones; around four fifths occur once, and the top ten carry around 3.3%. The input for sequencing was PBMCs, taken after 24 months of ibrutinib treatment. Every receptor here comes from a human donor with chronic lymphocytic leukemia.

The CDR3 DNA is TGTGCCAGCAGCCGGACAGGGGTCAGGACCGGGGAGCTGTTTTTT. Protein: CASSRTGVRTGELFF. V gene TRBV7-9 combines with J gene TRBJ2-2, with 9 bases aligning to TRBD1. The ends lost 5 bases at V and 5 bases at J; junction bases unmatched: 6. From germline, CDR1 is SEHNR and CDR2 FQNEAQ (reference sequence). The CDR3 runs 15 residues. Using reference TRBV7-9 and TRBJ2-2 for the parts outside the CDR3, the full variable domain is DTGVSQNPRHKITKRGQNVTFRCDPISEHNRLYWYRQTLGQGPEFLTYFQNEAQLEKSRLLSDRFSAERPKGSFSTLEIQRTEQGDSAMYLCASSRTGVRTGELFFGEGSRLTVL.

This chain joins TRBV18 and TRBJ1-5; D is perhaps TRBD1 (5 bases). The ends were cut back, 2 bases at V and 0 bases at J, with 8 bases in the middle. The CDR3 length is 15 residues. CDR1 and CDR2 (germline): KGHSH, LQKENI. CDR3 nucleotides: TGTGCCAGCTCACCATCAGGGCCTAGCAATCAGCCCCAGCATTTT. Translation gives CASSPSGPSNQPQHF.

The chain joins TRBV18 to TRBJ1-5; D unresolved. V was shortened by 6 bases and J by 5 bases, with 17 bases between the two germline ends. Germline assignment: CDR1 KGHSH and CDR2 LQKENI. The CDR3 contains 15 residues. The chain's CDR3 is CASSREGGGYQPQHF. CDR3 DNA: TGTGCCAGCTCCCGAGAGGGAGGTGGGTATCAGCCCCAGCATTTT.

V is TRBV7-2 and J is TRBJ1-2; 9 bases align to TRBD1. CDR1 and CDR2 (germline): SGHTA, FQGNSA. The CDR3 is 17 residues long. V dropped 5 bases and J dropped 4; count of bases not matched to a gene: 14. The CDR3 loop is CASSPTPKMTGGYGYTF. CDR3 nucleotide sequence: TGTGCCAGCAGCCCCACTCCTAAGATGACAGGGGGCTATGGCTACACCTTC.

CDR3 loop: CASSPPGDQETQYF. The CDR3 DNA reads as TGTGCCAGCAGTCCCCCCGGGGACCAAGAGACCCAGTACTTC. The genes are TRBV6-1 and TRBJ2-5, with D perhaps matching TRBD2 (5 bases). V gave up 5 bases and J gave up 0 bases, with 10 bases separating them. This CDR3 is built from 14 residues. CDR1 and CDR2 (germline): MNHNS, SASEGT.